This T cell receptor beta chain was sequenced for a study of blood T cells in healthy people across ages. The CDR3 runs 14 residues. V gave up 6 bases and J gave up 5 bases; unmatched junction bases: 4. The germline V gene has CDR1 LNHNV and CDR2 YYDKDF (reference sequence). Through a sample-barcoded 5' primer and a J-beta primer mix, a second PCR was run for 7 to 11 cycles. Researchers report that a template-switch adaptor with 12 random nucleotides tagged each cDNA molecule. TCRdb reprocessed the 5' RACE reads with MiXCR, giving one entry per CDR3 protein. The sample records over 1.5 million distinct CDR3 sequences, around 48% being singletons.

This receptor was identified in a woman aged 40 to 55 in good health. Material for sequencing was blood. This chain connects TRBV15 to TRBJ2-1, with TRBD1 identical over 10 bases. The CDR3 sequence is CATRGTGAHNEQFF. In DNA form, the CDR3 reads TGTGCCACCAGAGGGACAGGGGCCCACAATGAGCAGTTCTTC.